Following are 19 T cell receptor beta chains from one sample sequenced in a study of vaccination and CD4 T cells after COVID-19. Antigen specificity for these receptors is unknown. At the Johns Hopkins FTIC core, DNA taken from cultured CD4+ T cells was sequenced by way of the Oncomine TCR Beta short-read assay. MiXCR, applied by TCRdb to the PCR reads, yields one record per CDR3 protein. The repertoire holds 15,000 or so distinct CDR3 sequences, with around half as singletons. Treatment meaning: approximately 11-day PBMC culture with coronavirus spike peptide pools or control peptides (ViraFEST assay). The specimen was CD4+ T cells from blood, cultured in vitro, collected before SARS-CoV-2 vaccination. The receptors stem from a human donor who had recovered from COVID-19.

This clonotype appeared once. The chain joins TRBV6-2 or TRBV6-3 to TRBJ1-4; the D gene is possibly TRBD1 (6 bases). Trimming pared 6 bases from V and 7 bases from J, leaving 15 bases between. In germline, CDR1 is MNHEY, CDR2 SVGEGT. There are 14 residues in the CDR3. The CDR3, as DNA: TGTGCCAGCAGAAGGACAGCTGCGGGTGAAAAACTGTTTTTT. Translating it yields CASRRTAAGEKLFF.

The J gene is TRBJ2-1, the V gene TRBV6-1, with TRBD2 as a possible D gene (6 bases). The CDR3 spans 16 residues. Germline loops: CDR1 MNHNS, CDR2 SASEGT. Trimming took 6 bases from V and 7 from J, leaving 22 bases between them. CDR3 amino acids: CASRIKWGVGVNEQFF. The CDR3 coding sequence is TGTGCCAGCAGAATCAAATGGGGGGTGGGGGTAAATGAGCAGTTCTTC.

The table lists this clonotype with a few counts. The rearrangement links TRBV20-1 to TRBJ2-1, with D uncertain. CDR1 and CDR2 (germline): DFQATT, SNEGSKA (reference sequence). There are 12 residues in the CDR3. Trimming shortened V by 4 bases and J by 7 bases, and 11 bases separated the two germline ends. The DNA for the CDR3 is TGCAGTGCTATAGACACTACTAATGAGCAGTTCTTC. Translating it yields CSAIDTTNEQFF.

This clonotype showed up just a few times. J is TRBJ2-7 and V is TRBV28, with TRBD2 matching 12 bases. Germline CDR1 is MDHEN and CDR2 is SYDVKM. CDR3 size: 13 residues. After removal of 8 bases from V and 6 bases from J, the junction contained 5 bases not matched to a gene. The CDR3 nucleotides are TGTGCCAGCCTAGGACTAGCGGGACGCGAGCAGTACTTC. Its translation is CASLGLAGREQYF. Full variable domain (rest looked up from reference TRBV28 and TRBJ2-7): DVKVTQSSRYLVKRTGEKVFLECVQDMDHENMFWYRQDPGLGLRLIYFSYDVKMKEKGDIPEGYSVSREKKERFSLILESASTNQTSMYLCASLGLAGREQYFGPGTRLTVT.

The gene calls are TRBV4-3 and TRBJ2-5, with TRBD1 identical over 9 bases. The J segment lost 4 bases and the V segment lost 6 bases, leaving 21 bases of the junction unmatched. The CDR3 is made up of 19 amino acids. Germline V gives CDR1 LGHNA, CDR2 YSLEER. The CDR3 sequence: CASSQNLSGTGWDVETQYF. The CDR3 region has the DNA TGCGCCAGCAGTCAAAACCTTTCCGGGACAGGGTGGGACGTAGAGACCCAGTACTTC.

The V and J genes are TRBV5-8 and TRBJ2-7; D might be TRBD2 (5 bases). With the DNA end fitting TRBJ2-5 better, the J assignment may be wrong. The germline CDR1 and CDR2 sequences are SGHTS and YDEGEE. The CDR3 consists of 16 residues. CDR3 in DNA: TGTGCCAGCAGCTTTTCGGACCTTCTGAGGGAGGAGACCCAGTACTTC. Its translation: CASSFSDLLREETQYF.

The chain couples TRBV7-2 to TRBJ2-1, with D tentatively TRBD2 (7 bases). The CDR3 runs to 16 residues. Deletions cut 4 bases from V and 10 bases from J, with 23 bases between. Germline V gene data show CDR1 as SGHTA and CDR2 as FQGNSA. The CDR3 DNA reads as TGTGCCAGCAGCTACGTCCCGATCGGGCGGGGGCAAGAGCAGTTCTTC. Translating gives CASSYVPIGRGQEQFF.

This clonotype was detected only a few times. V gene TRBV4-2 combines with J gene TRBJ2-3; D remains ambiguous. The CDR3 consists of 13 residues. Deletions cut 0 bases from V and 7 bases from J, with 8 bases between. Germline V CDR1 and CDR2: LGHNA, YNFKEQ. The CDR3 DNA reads TGTGCCAGCAGCCAAGATCTTGCATATACGCAGTATTTT. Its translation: CASSQDLAYTQYF.

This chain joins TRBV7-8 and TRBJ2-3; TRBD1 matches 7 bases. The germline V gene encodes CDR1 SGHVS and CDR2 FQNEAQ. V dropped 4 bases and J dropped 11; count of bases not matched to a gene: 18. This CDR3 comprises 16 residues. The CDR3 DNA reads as TGTGCCAGCAGCTCCCGACTCAGACCCAATTCAGGGGGGCAGTATTTT. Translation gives CASSSRLRPNSGGQYF.

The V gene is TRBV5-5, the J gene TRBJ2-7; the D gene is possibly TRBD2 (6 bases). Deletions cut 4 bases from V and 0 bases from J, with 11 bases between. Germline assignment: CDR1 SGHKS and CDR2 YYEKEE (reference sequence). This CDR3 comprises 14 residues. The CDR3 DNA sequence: TGTGCCAGCAGCACGGACTATTTCTCCTACGAGCAGTACTTC. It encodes CASSTDYFSYEQYF. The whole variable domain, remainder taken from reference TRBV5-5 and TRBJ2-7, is DAGVTQSPTHLIKTRGQQVTLRCSPISGHKSVSWYQQVLGQGPQFIFQYYEKEERGRGNFPDRFSARQFPNYSSELNVNALLLGDSALYLCASSTDYFSYEQYFGPGTRLTVT.

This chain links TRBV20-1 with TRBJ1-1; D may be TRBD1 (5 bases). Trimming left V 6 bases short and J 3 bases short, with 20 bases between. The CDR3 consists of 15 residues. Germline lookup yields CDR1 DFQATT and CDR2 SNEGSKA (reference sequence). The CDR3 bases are TGCAGTGCCGTCGACGGCCGAAAGGGGTACACTGAAGCTTTCTTT. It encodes CSAVDGRKGYTEAFF.

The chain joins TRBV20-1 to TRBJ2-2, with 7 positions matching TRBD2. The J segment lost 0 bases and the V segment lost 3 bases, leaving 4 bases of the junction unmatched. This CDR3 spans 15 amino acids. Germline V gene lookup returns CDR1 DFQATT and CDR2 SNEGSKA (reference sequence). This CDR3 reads CSASGGVPNTGELFF. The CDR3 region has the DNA TGCAGTGCTAGTGGGGGGGTCCCGAACACCGGGGAGCTGTTTTTT.

This CDR3 reads CASSNYRGSNEQFF. The CDR3 nucleotides read TGTGCCAGCAGTAATTACAGGGGCAGCAATGAGCAGTTCTTC. V usage is TRBV6-2 or TRBV6-3 and J usage is TRBJ2-1, with 7 bases identical to TRBD1. Germline V lookup: CDR1 MNHEY, CDR2 SVGEGT. The CDR3 sequence is 14 residues long. V shed 5 bases and J 6 bases; nucleotides not matched to a gene: 7.

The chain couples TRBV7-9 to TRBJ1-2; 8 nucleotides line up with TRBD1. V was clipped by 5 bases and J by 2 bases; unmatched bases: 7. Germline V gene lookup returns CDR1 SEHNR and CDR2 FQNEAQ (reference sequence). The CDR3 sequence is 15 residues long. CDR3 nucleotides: TGTGCCAGCAGCCCCAGGGGGCGCAGGAACTATGGCTACACCTTC. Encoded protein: CASSPRGRRNYGYTF.

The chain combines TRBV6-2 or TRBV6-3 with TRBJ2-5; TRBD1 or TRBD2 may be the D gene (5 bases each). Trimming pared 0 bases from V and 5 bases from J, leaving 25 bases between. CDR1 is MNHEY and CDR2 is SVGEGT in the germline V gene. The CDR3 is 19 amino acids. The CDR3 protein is CASSYSPPFESSEGETQYF. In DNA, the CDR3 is TGTGCCAGCAGTTACTCTCCTCCCTTTGAGTCCTCCGAGGGGGAGACCCAGTACTTC.

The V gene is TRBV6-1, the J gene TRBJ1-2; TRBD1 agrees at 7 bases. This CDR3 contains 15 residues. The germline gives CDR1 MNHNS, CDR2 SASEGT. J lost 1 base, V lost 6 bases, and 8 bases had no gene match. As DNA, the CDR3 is TGTGCCAGCAGCCCCGGGACAGAGTATAACTATGGCTACACCTTC. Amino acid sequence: CASSPGTEYNYGYTF.

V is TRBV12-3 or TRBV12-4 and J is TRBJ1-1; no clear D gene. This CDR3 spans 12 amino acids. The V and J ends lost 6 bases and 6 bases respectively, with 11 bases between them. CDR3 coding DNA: TGTGCCAGCAGGGCCCTGGATGCTGAAGCTTTCTTT. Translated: CASRALDAEAFF.

DNA of the CDR3: TGTGCCACATCCCGGGATGAGTACGAGCAGTACTTC. Protein product: CATSRDEYEQYF. The chain couples TRBV30 to TRBJ2-7; the D gene is possibly TRBD2 (5 bases). CDR1 GTSNPN and CDR2 SVGIG come from the germline V gene (reference sequence). Trimming took 8 bases from V and 4 from J, leaving 15 bases between them. The CDR3 is made up of 12 amino acids.

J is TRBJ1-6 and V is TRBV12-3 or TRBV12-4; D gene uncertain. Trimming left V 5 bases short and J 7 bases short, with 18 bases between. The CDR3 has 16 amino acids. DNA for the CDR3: TGTGCCAGCAGTCCCAGAGGCGAGGAAGGAAATTCACCCCTCCACTTT. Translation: CASSPRGEEGNSPLHF.